A single T cell receptor (beta chain) is shown here with its context. The method was immunoSEQ multiplex PCR; TCRdb's version includes in-frame clones alone and lacks a portion of them. The data contain some 200,000 clones, more than 70% of them singletons. These data belong to a study of cytotoxic CD8 clonotypes in ibrutinib-treated CLL. Study as a whole: Among the samples, the mean was approximately 250,000 productive templates and some 94,000 productive rearrangements.

For TCR beta libraries, roughly 2 micrograms of genomic DNA were obtained from cryopreserved PBMCs. Trimming took 6 bases from V and 3 from J, leaving 12 bases between them. The CDR3 totals 13 residues. The V gene's germline CDR1 is SEHNR and CDR2 FQNEAQ (reference sequence). The sequence was collected from a human donor with chronic lymphocytic leukemia. The J gene is TRBJ2-7, the V gene TRBV7-9, with D perhaps matching TRBD2 (6 bases). The sequencing used PBMCs, collected after 12 months of ibrutinib treatment. CDR3 loop: CASRREVNYEQYF. CDR3 DNA: TGTGCCAGCAGGCGGGAAGTCAACTACGAGCAGTACTTC. Full variable domain (remainder filled in from reference TRBV7-9 and TRBJ2-7): DTGVSQNPRHKITKRGQNVTFRCDPISEHNRLYWYRQTLGQGPEFLTYFQNEAQLEKSRLLSDRFSAERPKGSFSTLEIQRTEQGDSAMYLCASRREVNYEQYFGPGTRLTVT.